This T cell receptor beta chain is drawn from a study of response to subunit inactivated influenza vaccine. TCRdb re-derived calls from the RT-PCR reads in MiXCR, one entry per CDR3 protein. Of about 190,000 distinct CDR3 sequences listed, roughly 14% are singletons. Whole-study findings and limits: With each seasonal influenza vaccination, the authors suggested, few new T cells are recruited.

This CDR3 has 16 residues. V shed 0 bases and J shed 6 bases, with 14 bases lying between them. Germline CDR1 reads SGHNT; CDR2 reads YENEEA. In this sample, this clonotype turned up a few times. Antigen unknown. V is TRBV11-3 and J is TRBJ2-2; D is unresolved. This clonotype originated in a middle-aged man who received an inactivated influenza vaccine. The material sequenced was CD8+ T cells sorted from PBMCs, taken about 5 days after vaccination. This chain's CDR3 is CASSLDLIGSAGELFF. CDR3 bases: TGTGCCAGCAGCTTAGATCTAATAGGCTCGGCCGGGGAGCTGTTTTTT.